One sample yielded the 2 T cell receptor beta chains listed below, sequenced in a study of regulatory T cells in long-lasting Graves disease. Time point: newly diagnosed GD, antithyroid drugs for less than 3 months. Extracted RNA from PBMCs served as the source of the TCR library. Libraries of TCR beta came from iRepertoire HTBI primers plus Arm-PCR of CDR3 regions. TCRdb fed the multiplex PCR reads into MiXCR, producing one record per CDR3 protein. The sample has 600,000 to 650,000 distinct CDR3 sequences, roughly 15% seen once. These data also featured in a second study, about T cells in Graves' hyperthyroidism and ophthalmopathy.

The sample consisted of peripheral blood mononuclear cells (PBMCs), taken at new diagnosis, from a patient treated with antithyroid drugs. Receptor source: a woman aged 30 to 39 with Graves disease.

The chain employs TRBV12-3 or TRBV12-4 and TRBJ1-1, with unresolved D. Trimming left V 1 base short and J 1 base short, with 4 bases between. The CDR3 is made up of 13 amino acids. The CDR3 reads CASSLDENTEAFF. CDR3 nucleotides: TGTGCCAGCAGTTTAGATGAGAACACTGAAGCTTTCTTT.

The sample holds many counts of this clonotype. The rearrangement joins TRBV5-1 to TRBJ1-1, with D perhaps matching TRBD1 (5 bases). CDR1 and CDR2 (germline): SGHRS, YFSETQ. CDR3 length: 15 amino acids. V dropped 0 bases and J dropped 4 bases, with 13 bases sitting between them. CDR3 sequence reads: CASSLEVAQGTEAFF. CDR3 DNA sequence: TGCGCCAGCAGCTTGGAGGTGGCCCAGGGCACTGAAGCTTTCTTT.